The entry that follows covers one T cell receptor (beta chain) sequence. Its antigen is as yet unknown. The length of the CDR3 is 15 residues. V lost 1 base and J lost 0, with 10 bases in between. Germline V gene data show CDR1 as MGHRA and CDR2 as YSYEKL. This specimen comes from a study of cytomegalovirus exposure and HLA in healthy donors. As for the study in general: Approximately 180 million T cells yielded approximately 100 million unique TCR beta sequences, as an earlier analysis found.

The PCR made use of 60 Vbeta and 13 Jbeta primers. Measured with immunoSEQ multiplex PCR; TCRdb has only the in-frame clones, and not every one. The sample consists of nearly 110,000 clones, 65% to 80% of them appearing once. Overall study results and limits: Among CMV-associated TCR beta chains, most appeared HLA-restricted in a later analysis. In a later analysis, V- and J-gene trimming of beta chains associated with a DCLRE1C missense variant, replicated independently.

This receptor was taken from a man aged 55 to 70 in good health and CMV-seronegative. The chain links TRBV4-1 to TRBJ2-7, with D tentatively TRBD2 (6 bases). The specimen sequenced was PBMCs. The CDR3 DNA follows: TGCGCCAGCAGCCAAGGCGGGGCAGGCTCCTACGAGCAGTACTTC. It specifies CASSQGGAGSYEQYF.